This T cell receptor beta chain was profiled in a study of OX40 agonist ivuxolimab in advanced cancers. As for the study in general: Across the patients, intravenous ivuxolimab was delivered every 2 weeks at 0.01 to 10 mg/kg.

The protocol was immunoSEQ multiplex PCR, while the TCRdb copy is restricted to in-frame clones and leaves out a portion. This table has about 81,000 clones, around 85% appearing once. This CDR3 is 15 amino acids long. Germline assignment: CDR1 SGHTA and CDR2 FQGNSA. Between the trimmed V and J ends, which lost 5 bases and 2 bases, there was a span of 14 bases. General study points: Relative to CD4+, CD8+ T cells held more expanded clones on average.

With regard to this clone: The target antigen is unknown.

The starting material was CD4+ or CD8+ T cells sorted from blood, obtained in a trial of the OX40 agonist ivuxolimab. The TCR was taken from an adult with an advanced solid tumor such as melanoma, head and neck, liver or kidney cancer. The genes are TRBV7-2 and TRBJ2-3; possible D gene TRBD2, 5 bases. The CDR3 loop is CASSPSPGLTDTQYF. In DNA, the CDR3 is TGTGCCAGCAGCCCGAGTCCTGGACTCACAGATACGCAGTATTTT.